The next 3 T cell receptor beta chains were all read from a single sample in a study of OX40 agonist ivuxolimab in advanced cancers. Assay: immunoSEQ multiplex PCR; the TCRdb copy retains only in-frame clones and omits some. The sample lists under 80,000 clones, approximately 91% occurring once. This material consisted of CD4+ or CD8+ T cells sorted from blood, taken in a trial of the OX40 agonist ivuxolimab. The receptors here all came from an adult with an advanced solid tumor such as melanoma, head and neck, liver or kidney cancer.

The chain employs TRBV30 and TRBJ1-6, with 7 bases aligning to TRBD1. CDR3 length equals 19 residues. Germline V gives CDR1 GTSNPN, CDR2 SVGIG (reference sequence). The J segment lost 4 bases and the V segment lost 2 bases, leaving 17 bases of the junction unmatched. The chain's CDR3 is CAWSPWTGASGYYNSPLHF. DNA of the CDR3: TGTGCCTGGAGTCCTTGGACAGGCGCATCCGGATATTATAATTCACCCCTCCACTTT.

Here the CDR3 DNA reads TGTGCCAGCAGTGTCTCCTCAGCGGGGGGATCCTACGAGCAGTACTTC. Its protein product is CASSVSSAGGSYEQYF. The chain is built from TRBV6-1 and TRBJ2-5; 9 positions match TRBD2. Gene TRBJ2-7 matches the end of the DNA better, so the J call may be wrong. This CDR3 contains 16 residues. CDR1 is MNHNS and CDR2 is SASEGT in the germline V gene.

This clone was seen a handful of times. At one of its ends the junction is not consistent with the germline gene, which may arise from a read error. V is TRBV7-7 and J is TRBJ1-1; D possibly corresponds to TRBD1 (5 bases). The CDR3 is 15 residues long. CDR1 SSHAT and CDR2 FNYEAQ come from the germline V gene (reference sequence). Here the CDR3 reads CASSFSRGEGTEAFF. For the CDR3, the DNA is TGTGCTAGCAGCTTTAGTCGGGGGGAGGGCACTGAAGCTTTCTTT.